This entry concerns a single T cell receptor beta chain. Its specificity is unknown. TCRdb keeps only in-frame clones here, not all; method: immunoSEQ multiplex PCR. The repertoire holds roughly 13,000 clones, 75% to 95% seen once, with about 1.3% in the top ten. The CDR3 runs 14 residues. CDR1 is SQVTM and CDR2 is ANQGSEA in the germline V gene. V lost 3 bases and J lost 0, with 9 bases in between. This entry is derived from a study of T cell clonotyping in hematopoietic cell transplantation. Points from the study as a whole: Few recipient clonotypes overlapped donors; over 95% were de novo at given depth.

Source material: peripheral blood mononuclear cells. The TCR was taken from a young man in good health. Some clones in this sample may be carry-over from other donors' samples. The V and J genes are TRBV29-1 and TRBJ2-1; D is uncertain. CDR3 nucleotide sequence: TGCAGCGTTGAGACTTATAGCTCCTACAATGAGCAGTTCTTC. It codes for CSVETYSSYNEQFF.